This T cell receptor (beta chain) emerged from a study of Graves' ophthalmopathy and Graves' hyperthyroidism. RNA transcripts were the template, and TCR beta CDR3 regions were amplified from them. Scientists carried out first-round RT-PCR using HTBI primers and then a second-round multiplex PCR. TCRdb redid the calling of the multiplex PCR reads with MiXCR, one entry per CDR3 protein. The data contain a few hundred thousand distinct CDR3 sequences, about a sixth of them singletons. This clonotype was found a few times. J gave up 7 bases and V 6 bases, and 7 bases lay outside the gene matches. The CDR3 totals 13 residues.

The chain employs TRBV12-3 or TRBV12-4 and TRBJ1-2, with 8 bases lining up with TRBD1. The sequence was obtained from an adult woman with stable Graves' hyperthyroidism. Sequenced: peripheral blood. CDR3 nucleotide sequence: TGTGCCAGCAGCCCAGGGGGCGGTGGTGGCTACACCTTC. Its protein is CASSPGGGGGYTF.